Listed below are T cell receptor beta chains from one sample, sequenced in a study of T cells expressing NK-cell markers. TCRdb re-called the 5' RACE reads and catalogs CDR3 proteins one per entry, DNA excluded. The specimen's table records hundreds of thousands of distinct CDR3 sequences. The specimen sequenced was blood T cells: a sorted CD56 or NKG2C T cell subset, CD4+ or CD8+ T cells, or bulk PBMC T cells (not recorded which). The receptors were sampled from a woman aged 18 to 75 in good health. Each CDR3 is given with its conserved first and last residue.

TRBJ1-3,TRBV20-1,CSARDSGGAGNTIYF
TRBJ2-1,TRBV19,CASSTVWGSSYNEQFF
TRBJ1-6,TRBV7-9,CASSSPDRAQDSPLHF
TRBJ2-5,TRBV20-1,CSAKRGVKDTQYF
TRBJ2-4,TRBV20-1,CSARVGGVYKNIQYF
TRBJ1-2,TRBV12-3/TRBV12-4,CASSLITSYGYTF
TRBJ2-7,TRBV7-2,CASSLGPGQPYEQYF
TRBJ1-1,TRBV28,CASSPPGGGTEAFF
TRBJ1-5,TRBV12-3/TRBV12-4,CASSPQTLNQPQHF
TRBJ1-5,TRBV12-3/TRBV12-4,CASQQAINSNQPQHF
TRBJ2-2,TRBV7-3,CASSPNPGSYTGELFF
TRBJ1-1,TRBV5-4,CASSFSGETEAFF
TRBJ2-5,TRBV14,CASSQELGSSITQYF
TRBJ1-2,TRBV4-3,CASSQEGDRVDGYTF
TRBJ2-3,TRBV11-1,CASSLGLAGGSGTDTQYF
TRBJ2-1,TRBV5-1,CASSSSGKNEQFF
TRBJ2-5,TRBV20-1,CSARDPLPQETQYF
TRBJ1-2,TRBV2,CASSSQFYGYTF
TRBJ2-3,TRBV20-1,CSARDPGQGRADTQYF
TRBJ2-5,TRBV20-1,CSAPWTSGGAGETQYF
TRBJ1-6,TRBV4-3,CASRDREYSPLHF
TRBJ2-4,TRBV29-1,CSALSTRGKNIQYF
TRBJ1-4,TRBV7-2,CASSLVGRGRPEKLFF
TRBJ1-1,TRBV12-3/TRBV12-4,CASRSRTGEAFF
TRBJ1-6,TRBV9,CASSGDRNSPLHF
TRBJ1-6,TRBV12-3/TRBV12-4,CASRESTGDHSPLHF
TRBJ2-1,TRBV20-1,CSARDLAGADEQFF
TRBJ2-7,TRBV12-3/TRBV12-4,CASSPRGRAGHEQYF
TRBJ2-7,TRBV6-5,CASSYSRGIGYEQYF
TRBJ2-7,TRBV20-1,CSARPPYEQYF
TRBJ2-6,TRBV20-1,CSAGSPGANVLTF
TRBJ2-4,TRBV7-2,CASSLRGLGAKNIQYF
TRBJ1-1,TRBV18,CATVPDTLNTEAFF
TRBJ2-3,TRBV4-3,CASSQGPSGGGTQYF
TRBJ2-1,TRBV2,CASTTYGGSSYNEQFF
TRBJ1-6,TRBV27,CASSLFVGAGGTPLHF
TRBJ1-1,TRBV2,CASIFHRGFSEAFF
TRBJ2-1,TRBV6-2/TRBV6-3,CASNYRSHDNEQFF
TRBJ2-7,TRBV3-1,CASSQVTRFSYEQYF
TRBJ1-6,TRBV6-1,CASSGAGQPNSPLHF
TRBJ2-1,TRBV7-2,CASSFGREFNEQFF